The sequence of this TCR beta chain was determined in a study of identical twins. Germline values: CDR1 LGHNA, CDR2 YSLEER. The V end was cut by 0 bases, the J end by 0 bases, with 9 bases between. The CDR3 consists of 15 residues. Each CDR3 protein gets one entry after TCRdb re-called the 5' RACE reads with MiXCR. The data hold some 270,000 distinct CDR3 sequences, with about 9% observed a single time. The sample holds many counts of this clonotype. This same sample was also part of a study on yellow fever vaccine responses in identical twins.

This sequence originates from a woman aged 18-35 years in good health. Source material: CD8+ T cells sorted from blood. This sequence joins TRBV4-3 and TRBJ2-7; unclear D gene. In DNA, the CDR3 is TGCGCCAGCAGCCAAGATCGGTGGAGCTCCTACGAGCAGTACTTC. It translates to CASSQDRWSSYEQYF.